This T cell receptor (beta chain) comes out of a study of control samples from healthy donors and cancer patients. Profiled with immunoSEQ multiplex PCR; TCRdb holds only in-frame clones, not every one. The sample yields more than 50,000 clones, 95% to 96% seen once. This CDR3 has 15 amino acids. Germline CDR1 reads MRHNA; CDR2 reads SNTAGT. V dropped 3 bases and J dropped 2 bases, with 10 bases sitting between them. The receptor was isolated from a young woman in good health. V usage is TRBV6-4 and J usage is TRBJ2-2; D ambiguous. Sequences were obtained from blood. CDR3 region: CASSERADNTGELFF. The CDR3 DNA is TGTGCCAGCAGTGAAAGGGCAGATAACACCGGGGAGCTGTTTTTT.